This is a list of T cell receptor beta chains from one sample in a study of vaccination effects on CD4 cells after COVID-19. Antigens for these TCRs are unknown. Some clones are missing from TCRdb's copy, which holds only in-frame ones; the method was immunoSEQ multiplex PCR. The sample includes 65,000 to 85,000 clones, over 70% seen only once; the top ten take about 12%. The sample in question was CD4+ T cells from PBMCs cultured with SARS-CoV-2 spike peptides, obtained before COVID-19 vaccination. These receptors were collected from a human donor who received a COVID-19 vaccine. Each CDR3 is given with its conserved first and last residue. A D gene is named only where the DNA matches it firmly. Some rows mark clone size as missing; the rest say once, few, many or name a class of expanded clone.

J gene	clone size	V gene	D gene	CDR3 protein	CDR3 DNA
TRBJ2-2	-	TRBV5-1	TRBD1	CASSFLRQGDTGELFF	TGCGCCAGCAGCTTTTTAAGACAGGGAGACACCGGGGAGCTGTTTTTT
TRBJ1-1	-	TRBV4-1	-	CASSQDFGKAFF	TGCGCCAGCAGCCAAGATTTCGGAAAAGCTTTCTTT
TRBJ2-2	few	TRBV5-1	-	CASSPQGHTNTGELFF	TGCGCCAGCAGCCCACAGGGACATACGAACACCGGGGAGCTGTTTTTT
TRBJ1-2	-	TRBV25-1	-	CASSFGGGYGYTF	TGTGCCAGCTCCTTCGGCGGCGGCTATGGCTACACCTTC
TRBJ1-6	-	TRBV5-1	TRBD1	CASTPARGRDDNSPLHF	TGCGCCAGCACCCCGGCCAGGGGGCGAGACGATAATTCACCCCTCCACTTT
TRBJ1-2	-	TRBV2	-	CASYRESNYGYTF	TGTGCCAGTTACAGGGAATCCAACTATGGCTACACCTTC
TRBJ1-1	-	TRBV15	-	CATVGVSGRPEAFF	TGTGCCACCGTGGGCGTGTCCGGGCGCCCTGAAGCTTTCTTT
TRBJ2-1	few	TRBV20-1	TRBD2	CSASRASGGGSYNEQFF	TGCAGTGCTAGTAGGGCTAGCGGGGGGGGGTCCTACAATGAGCAGTTCTTC
TRBJ1-6	-	TRBV12-3/TRBV12-4	TRBD1	CASSLTGDSPLHF	TGTGCCAGCAGTTTAACAGGGGACTCACCCCTCCACTTT
TRBJ2-3	-	TRBV7-2	TRBD2	CASSLPGLAPPDTQYF	TGTGCCAGCAGCTTACCGGGACTAGCTCCCCCCGATACGCAGTATTTT
TRBJ1-2	-	TRBV21-1	-	CASSHRDSGREGYTF	TGTGCCAGCAGCCACCGGGACTCGGGGAGGGAGGGCTACACCTTC
TRBJ2-5	-	TRBV4-1	TRBD2	CASSPGRGDQSLVQETQYF	TGCGCCAGCAGCCCAGGGCGGGGGGACCAATCCTTAGTCCAAGAGACCCAGTACTTC
TRBJ2-5	-	TRBV27	TRBD1	CASLPTGTAKETQYF	TGTGCCAGTCTACCTACTGGGACAGCAAAAGAGACCCAGTACTTC
TRBJ2-2	-	TRBV4-1	TRBD2	CASSGLAGDTGELFF	TGCGCCAGCAGCGGACTAGCGGGGGACACCGGGGAGCTGTTTTTT
TRBJ2-5	-	TRBV19	-	CASSTSGGLKTQYF	TGTGCCAGTAGTACATCCGGGGGTCTGAAGACCCAGTACTTC
TRBJ2-1	-	TRBV7-6	TRBD2	CASSSTAVPGTSSHEQFF	TGTGCCAGCAGCTCTACAGCCGTACCCGGGACTAGTAGCCATGAGCAGTTCTTC
TRBJ1-1	once	TRBV7-2	TRBD1	CASSLRQGFMNTEAFF	TGTGCCAGCAGCCTCCGACAGGGCTTCATGAACACTGAAGCTTTCTTT
TRBJ1-2	-	TRBV14	TRBD1	CASSQVLSGGNGYTF	TGTGCCAGCAGCCAAGTGCTCTCAGGGGGCAATGGCTACACCTTC
TRBJ2-4	-	TRBV5-8	-	CASSPGRLAKNIQYF	TGTGCCAGCAGCCCCGGACGTTTAGCCAAAAACATTCAGTACTTC
TRBJ1-6	-	TRBV5-4	-	CASSPEGGSSPLHF	TGTGCCAGCAGCCCGGAGGGGGGAAGTTCACCCCTCCACTTT
TRBJ2-2	-	TRBV10-3	TRBD1	CAISERTGENTGELFF	TGTGCCATCAGTGAGCGGACAGGGGAGAACACCGGGGAGCTGTTTTTT
TRBJ1-2	-	TRBV5-6	TRBD1	CASSSGGVYGYTF	TGTGCCAGCAGCTCAGGGGGGGTCTATGGCTACACCTTC
TRBJ2-3	-	TRBV25-1	-	CASSEYKTDTQYF	TGTGCCAGCAGTGAATATAAAACAGATACGCAGTATTTT
TRBJ1-5	-	TRBV18	-	CASSQYAGDSNQPQHF	TGTGCCAGCTCACAATATGCAGGGGATAGCAATCAGCCCCAGCATTTT
TRBJ2-1	-	TRBV19	TRBD2	CASSGPPRRLAGGARQQFF	TGTGCCAGCAGCGGTCCTCCCCGTAGACTAGCGGGGGGCGCACGTCAGCAGTTCTTC